The 21 T cell receptor beta chains presented below share a single source sample, sequenced in a study of T cell responses to AZD1222 COVID-19 vaccine. TCRdb's table, derived via immunoSEQ multiplex PCR, lists solely in-frame clones and lacks some. The top ten clones hold around 3.3% of a sample with 140,000 to 150,000 clones, 92% of them seen once. The starting material was peripheral blood, obtained 28 days after the second AZD1222 dose. The source is an adult who received the AZD1222 COVID-19 vaccine.

This rearrangement joins TRBV5-7 to TRBJ2-1, with unresolved D. TRBV5-7 is labeled an ORF, and its function is uncertain. Between the trimmed V and J ends, which lost 10 bases and 8 bases, there was a span of 16 bases. The CDR3 length is 12 residues. Written as DNA, the CDR3 is TGTGCCCCCGGAGAGTTCCACGATGAGCAGTTCTTC. It is translated as CAPGEFHDEQFF.

The chain couples TRBV3-1 (or the pseudogene TRBV3-2) to TRBJ1-1; a possible D gene is TRBD1 (5 bases). Germline V CDR1 and CDR2: LGHDT, YNNKEL (reference sequence). Trimming cost V 4 bases and J 4 bases, with 10 bases left between them. This CDR3 region has 13 residues. Here the CDR3 reads CASSRGSGTEAFF. The CDR3 coding sequence is TGTGCCAGCAGCCGGGGGTCTGGCACTGAAGCTTTCTTT.

The chain joins TRBV28 to TRBJ1-2; D possibly corresponds to TRBD1 (5 bases). The germline V gene encodes CDR1 MDHEN and CDR2 SYDVKM. Trimming removed 5 bases at V and 4 bases at J, with 14 bases between. This CDR3 contains 14 residues. The chain's CDR3 is CASSPKDTFYGYTF. The CDR3 coding sequence is TGTGCCAGCAGTCCTAAGGACACCTTCTATGGCTACACCTTC.

The chain joins TRBV19 to TRBJ2-3, with 8 bases fitting TRBD1. The junction had 23 bases not matched to a gene; V was cut back by 5 bases and J by 10 bases. The germline V gene encodes CDR1 LNHDA and CDR2 SQIVND (reference sequence). The CDR3 extends over 18 amino acids. CDR3 sequence reads: CASSPRTGTGGRRAAQYF. As DNA, the CDR3 is TGTGCCAGTAGTCCCCGGACAGGGACGGGTGGACGGCGGGCGGCGCAGTATTTT.

The rearrangement joins TRBV19 to TRBJ2-1; the D is unclear. The V gene lost 7 bases and the J gene lost 0 bases, with 10 bases spanning the gap. This CDR3 is 14 amino acids long. Germline loops: CDR1 LNHDA, CDR2 SQIVND (reference sequence). DNA for the CDR3: TGTGCCAGTAACCCCCCCGGCTCCTACAATGAGCAGTTCTTC. Protein product: CASNPPGSYNEQFF.

The sample holds one count of this clone. V and J are TRBV11-3 and TRBJ1-4; D is unresolved. Germline values: CDR1 SGHNT, CDR2 YENEEA. The CDR3 runs to 14 residues. V was pared by 1 base and J by 4 bases, with 7 bases between. The CDR3 coding sequence is TGTGCCAGCAGCTTAGCCAGTGATAATGAAAAACTGTTTTTT. Protein product: CASSLASDNEKLFF.

The table lists this clone with a count of one. The chain joins TRBV5-1 to TRBJ1-2; D gene unclear. From germline, CDR1 is SGHRS and CDR2 YFSETQ. This CDR3 comprises 14 residues. The V and J ends lost 2 bases and 2 bases respectively, with 10 bases between them. CDR3 loop: CASSLAEANYGYTF. For the CDR3, the DNA is TGCGCCAGCAGCTTAGCCGAAGCAAACTATGGCTACACCTTC. Full variable domain (missing parts from reference TRBV5-1 and TRBJ1-2): KAGVTQTPRYLIKTRGQQVTLSCSPISGHRSVSWYQQTPGQGLQFLFEYFSETQRNKGNFPGRFSGRQFSNSRSEMNVSTLELGDSALYLCASSLAEANYGYTFGSGTRLTVV.

This chain connects TRBV27 to TRBJ1-6; 7 positions match TRBD1. With 6 bases clipped from V and 5 bases from J, the junction kept 4 bases outside the gene matches. CDR1 and CDR2 (germline): MNHEY, SMNVEV (reference sequence). The CDR3 loop spans 14 amino acids. CDR3 sequence (DNA): TGTGCCAGCAGACGACAGGGAGATAATTCACCCCTCCACTTT. Amino acids: CASRRQGDNSPLHF.

In the case of this clone: Other DNA sequences within the sample encode an identical CDR3. The chain is built from TRBV9 and TRBJ1-1; the D gene is possibly TRBD1 (6 bases). V was trimmed by 2 bases and J by 4 bases, leaving 9 bases between them. This CDR3 region has 13 residues. The germline CDR1 and CDR2 sequences are SGDLS and YYNGEE. The CDR3 DNA follows: TGTGCCAGCAGCGTCGGGGGCCGCACTGAAGCTTTCTTT. Its translation: CASSVGGRTEAFF.

The gene calls are TRBV28 and TRBJ1-1, with TRBD1 identical over 8 bases. V shed 8 bases and J 0 bases; nucleotides not matched to a gene: 5. Germline V gene data show CDR1 as MDHEN and CDR2 as SYDVKM. The CDR3 runs 14 residues. CDR3 region: CASGPQGVNTEAFF. For the CDR3, the DNA is TGTGCCAGCGGGCCACAGGGGGTGAACACTGAAGCTTTCTTT.

This chain uses TRBV27 with TRBJ1-1; 10 positions match TRBD1. In germline, CDR1 is MNHEY, CDR2 SMNVEV (reference sequence). The CDR3 has 14 amino acids. After removal of 7 bases from V and 5 bases from J, the junction contained 7 bases not matched to a gene. The CDR3 DNA follows: TGTGCCAGCATCCCGGACAGGGGGTATACTGAAGCTTTCTTT. Residues: CASIPDRGYTEAFF.

The chain joins TRBV19 to TRBJ2-6; D might be TRBD2 (5 bases). The ends were cut back, 0 bases at V and 3 bases at J, with 15 bases in the middle. The germline gives CDR1 LNHDA, CDR2 SQIVND (reference sequence). The CDR3 sequence is 18 residues long. The CDR3 DNA is TGTGCCAGTAGTATAGACCCCCCGGGGTTGGTTGGGGCCAACGTCCTGACTTTC. Its translation is CASSIDPPGLVGANVLTF. Combining the CDR3 with reference TRBV19 and TRBJ2-6 gives the whole variable domain DGGITQSPKYLFRKEGQNVTLSCEQNLNHDAMYWYRQDPGQGLRLIYYSQIVNDFQKGDIAEGYSVSREKKESFPLTVTSAQKNPTAFYLCASSIDPPGLVGANVLTFGAGSRLTVL.

V gene TRBV7-2 combines with J gene TRBJ1-4; D may be TRBD1 (5 bases). The CDR3 totals 13 residues. The germline V gene encodes CDR1 SGHTA and CDR2 FQGNSA. Between the trimmed V and J ends, which lost 5 bases and 7 bases, there was a span of 11 bases. The DNA for the CDR3 is TGTGCCAGCAGCCCAGGGTGGGGTGAAAAACTGTTTTTT. Translation gives CASSPGWGEKLFF.

V is TRBV10-2 and J is TRBJ2-5; 12 bases are shared with TRBD2. This CDR3 contains 15 residues. Per the germline V gene, CDR1 is WSHSY and CDR2 is SAAADI. V lost 6 bases to trimming and J lost 1 base; unmatched junction nucleotides: 3. CDR3 coding DNA: TGCGCCAGCAGCCGGACTAGCGGGACCCAAGAGACCCAGTACTTC. It encodes CASSRTSGTQETQYF.

The V gene is TRBV29-1, the J gene TRBJ2-7, with D maybe TRBD1 (6 bases). The germline V and J ends were trimmed by 7 bases and 2 bases, with 12 bases remaining between them. Germline CDR1 reads SQVTM; CDR2 reads ANQGSEA. CDR3 length equals 12 residues. The CDR3 DNA follows: TGCAGCGCTAGGACAGTCGCCTACGAGCAGTACTTC. It translates to CSARTVAYEQYF.

V usage is TRBV14 and J usage is TRBJ1-1; 7 nucleotides match TRBD1. With V trimmed by 3 bases and J by 5 bases, 9 bases remained unmatched. The germline CDR1 and CDR2 sequences are SGHDN and FVKESK. The CDR3 length is 15 residues. The CDR3 spells CASSQRSGRGTEAFF. Here the CDR3 DNA reads TGTGCCAGCAGCCAGCGCTCGGGCAGGGGGACTGAAGCTTTCTTT.

The chain uses TRBV7-2 and TRBJ1-1; unclear D gene. Trimming took 2 bases from V and 4 from J, leaving 11 bases between them. Germline CDR1 SGHTA, CDR2 FQGNSA. This CDR3 spans 14 amino acids. The CDR3 reads CASSLKGRITEAFF. The CDR3 nucleotides read TGTGCCAGCAGCTTAAAGGGTCGGATCACTGAAGCTTTCTTT.

This sequence joins TRBV28 and TRBJ2-7; tentative D call: TRBD2 (7 bases). Germline loops: CDR1 MDHEN, CDR2 SYDVKM. V was shortened by 3 bases and J by 6 bases, with 9 bases between the two germline ends. This CDR3 region has 12 residues. Here the CDR3 reads CASSLRGGEQYF. CDR3 nucleotide sequence: TGTGCCAGCAGTTTGAGGGGGGGCGAGCAGTACTTC.

This chain links TRBV3-1 (or the pseudogene TRBV3-2) with TRBJ1-2, with D possibly matching TRBD1 (6 bases). Germline V CDR1 and CDR2: LGHDT, YNNKEL (reference sequence). With 0 bases removed from V and 2 bases from J, the gap between germline ends came to 10 bases. The CDR3 loop spans 15 amino acids. The CDR3, as DNA: TGTGCCAGCAGCCAAGAAGGGGGGCTAAACTATGGCTACACCTTC. Amino acid sequence: CASSQEGGLNYGYTF.

V is TRBV10-3 and J is TRBJ2-1; TRBD2 aligns across 9 bases. CDR1 is ENHRY, CDR2 SYGVKD, per germline. Germline trimming cut 6 bases from V and 2 bases from J; bases unmatched to any gene: 5. This CDR3 is 15 amino acids long. DNA for the CDR3: TGTGCCATCAGAGCGGGAGGAGTCACCTACAATGAGCAGTTCTTC. The encoded protein is CAIRAGGVTYNEQFF.

This clone was detected a few times. The V call is TRBV5-4, the J call TRBJ1-6; TRBD1 agrees at 11 bases. The CDR3 has 17 residues. Trimming took 1 base from V and 7 from J; bases not matched to a gene: 7. Germline lookup yields CDR1 SGHNT and CDR2 YYREEE (reference sequence). CDR3 sequence reads: CASSLSAGTGGNSPLHF. The DNA of the CDR3 is TGTGCCAGCAGCTTGTCCGCCGGGACAGGGGGGAATTCACCCCTCCACTTT.